These T cell receptor beta chains were read from a single sample in a study of cytomegalovirus exposure and HLA in healthy donors. Assay used: immunoSEQ multiplex PCR; TCRdb lists only in-frame clones, some missing. The repertoire holds more than 100,000 clones, around 77% seen once, with 0.8% to 0.95% in the top ten. The specimen was PBMCs. The receptor set was obtained from an older woman in good health and CMV-seronegative. Each CDR3 is given without its conserved first and last residue. Where a row states a size, it is once, few, many or the class of an expanded clone; other rows omit it.

j_call: TRBJ1-1; clone_size: -; v_call: TRBV6-1; cdr3_aa: ASTTRMNTEAF
j_call: TRBJ2-3; clone_size: -; v_call: TRBV4-2; cdr3_aa: ASSQVGWRGLLDTQY
j_call: TRBJ1-3; clone_size: -; v_call: TRBV4-1; cdr3_aa: ASSHRLKSTPGNTIY
j_call: TRBJ1-4; clone_size: -; v_call: TRBV5-1; cdr3_aa: ASSFAGFSEKLF
j_call: TRBJ2-7; clone_size: -; v_call: TRBV27; cdr3_aa: ASSPHGGASYEQY
j_call: TRBJ2-3; clone_size: once; v_call: TRBV28; cdr3_aa: ASSPGGSTDTQY
j_call: TRBJ2-2; clone_size: -; v_call: TRBV30; cdr3_aa: AWSAVGELF
j_call: TRBJ1-2; clone_size: -; v_call: TRBV5-4; cdr3_aa: ASSLDRGYGYT
j_call: TRBJ1-2; clone_size: few; v_call: TRBV4-2; cdr3_aa: ASMGRDGGYT
j_call: TRBJ2-2; clone_size: -; v_call: TRBV27; cdr3_aa: ASRTSGGALFAGELF
j_call: TRBJ2-7; clone_size: -; v_call: TRBV28; cdr3_aa: ASSLGQGPLYEQY
j_call: TRBJ2-5; clone_size: -; v_call: TRBV30; cdr3_aa: AWGIRTGQQETQY
j_call: TRBJ2-5; clone_size: -; v_call: TRBV27; cdr3_aa: ASSSLLAAQETQY
j_call: TRBJ2-1; clone_size: once; v_call: TRBV14; cdr3_aa: ASSPRLRSSGNNEQF
j_call: TRBJ2-5; clone_size: -; v_call: TRBV9; cdr3_aa: ASSRSGGLHGETQY
j_call: TRBJ1-1; clone_size: -; v_call: TRBV2; cdr3_aa: ASRYTEVQTEAF
j_call: TRBJ2-7; clone_size: -; v_call: TRBV2; cdr3_aa: ASRAGVYEQY
j_call: TRBJ2-7; clone_size: -; v_call: TRBV27; cdr3_aa: ASSLRFEGLAGGYEQY
j_call: TRBJ2-1; clone_size: -; v_call: TRBV30; cdr3_aa: AWSVWGGASYNEQF
j_call: TRBJ2-7; clone_size: -; v_call: TRBV7-9; cdr3_aa: ASSFLRRDSRSYEQY
j_call: TRBJ1-3; clone_size: -; v_call: TRBV5-1; cdr3_aa: ASSSLSSGNTIY
j_call: TRBJ2-5; clone_size: -; v_call: TRBV4-1; cdr3_aa: ASSQVGLIQETQY
j_call: TRBJ2-2; clone_size: -; v_call: TRBV6-8; cdr3_aa: ASSPLAGGYTGELF
j_call: TRBJ2-3; clone_size: -; v_call: TRBV29-1; cdr3_aa: SVHRGGRDTQY
j_call: TRBJ1-5; clone_size: -; v_call: TRBV18; cdr3_aa: ASSPPGQGDSPQH
j_call: TRBJ2-7; clone_size: -; v_call: TRBV29-1; cdr3_aa: SAVPSGGSSYEQY
j_call: TRBJ2-1; clone_size: -; v_call: TRBV2; cdr3_aa: AIMGGFSYNEQF
j_call: TRBJ1-1; clone_size: once; v_call: TRBV18; cdr3_aa: ASSPGPGDTEAF
j_call: TRBJ1-2; clone_size: -; v_call: TRBV5-1; cdr3_aa: ASSPGDSRPLYGYT
j_call: TRBJ2-5; clone_size: -; v_call: TRBV7-7; cdr3_aa: ASSPRGLQETQY
j_call: TRBJ2-1; clone_size: -; v_call: TRBV2; cdr3_aa: ASSGEGSSSYNEQF
j_call: TRBJ2-5; clone_size: -; v_call: TRBV7-3; cdr3_aa: ASSWGGQETQY
j_call: TRBJ1-6; clone_size: -; v_call: TRBV6-5; cdr3_aa: ASSYRYGTPNSPLH
j_call: TRBJ1-1; clone_size: -; v_call: TRBV27; cdr3_aa: ASSLSGTVTEAF
j_call: TRBJ1-2; clone_size: few; v_call: TRBV15; cdr3_aa: ATSRALSDRAT
j_call: TRBJ2-3; clone_size: -; v_call: TRBV4-2; cdr3_aa: ASRIGVAGTDTQY
j_call: TRBJ2-1; clone_size: few; v_call: TRBV27; cdr3_aa: ASSFGQYNEQF
j_call: TRBJ1-1; clone_size: -; v_call: TRBV7-9; cdr3_aa: ASSPPLGASVAF
j_call: TRBJ1-2; clone_size: -; v_call: TRBV5-6; cdr3_aa: ASSYPGTGPGYT
j_call: TRBJ2-7; clone_size: once; v_call: TRBV6-4; cdr3_aa: ASHGRGSAYEQY
j_call: TRBJ2-4; clone_size: -; v_call: TRBV5-1; cdr3_aa: ASSPGREKRNIQY
j_call: TRBJ2-5; clone_size: -; v_call: TRBV15; cdr3_aa: ATSRDGQGGQETQY
j_call: TRBJ1-2; clone_size: -; v_call: TRBV19; cdr3_aa: AGLGTGDRGYT
j_call: TRBJ2-5; clone_size: -; v_call: TRBV2; cdr3_aa: ASSELSGKETQY
j_call: TRBJ2-6; clone_size: -; v_call: TRBV5-4; cdr3_aa: ASSPQGSGANVLT